Listed below are T cell receptor beta chains from one sample, sequenced in a study of blood T cell repertoires in COVID-19. Using immunoSEQ multiplex PCR, the repertoire was profiled, and TCRdb retains in-frame clones only, with some absent. Here the sample spans 140,000 to 150,000 clones, 80% to 90% being singletons. The sequencing sample was made of PBMCs or T cells enriched from blood (not recorded which). Every receptor here comes from a man in his fifties who had recovered from COVID-19. CDR3s include the opening cysteine and the closing phenylalanine or tryptophan. A D gene is named only where the DNA matches it firmly. Size is stated for part of the rows, as once, few or many counts, or as a class when the clone is expanded.

>-|TRBV9|TRBJ1-6|-
TGTGCCAGCAGCGCGCAGAATTCACCCCTCCACTTT
CASSAQNSPLHF
>-|TRBV5-6|TRBJ2-3|-
TGTGCCAGCAGCTTGGTGGAGGGCGGTCCAGATACGCAGTATTTT
CASSLVEGGPDTQYF
>-|TRBV7-6|TRBJ1-1|-
TGTGCCAGCAGCAAACAGGAGTTCGCTGAAGCTTTCTTT
CASSKQEFAEAFF
>-|TRBV7-2|TRBJ2-5|TRBD1
TGTGCCAGCAGCCGGGACAGAAAAGAGACCCAGTACTTC
CASSRDRKETQYF
>-|TRBV5-1|TRBJ2-1|-
TGCGCCAGCAGCTTACAGGGCGACTCCAATGAGCAGTTCTTC
CASSLQGDSNEQFF
>-|TRBV30|TRBJ2-7|TRBD1
TGTGCCTGGGAACCTCAGGGGGCGCTTGACGAGCAGTACTTC
CAWEPQGALDEQYF
>-|TRBV30|TRBJ1-4|-
TGTGCCTGGAGTATGGGGGGTAAGCGGGAAAAACTGTTTTTT
CAWSMGGKREKLFF
>-|TRBV14|TRBJ2-3|TRBD2
TGTGCCAGCAGCCAAGTGACTAGCGGGGGGGCGGATACGCAGTATTTT
CASSQVTSGGADTQYF
>-|TRBV5-1|TRBJ2-2|-
TGCGCCAGCCGCGGAACGAACACCGGGGAGCTGTTTTTT
CASRGTNTGELFF
>-|TRBV19|TRBJ1-2|-
TGTGCCAGTAGTATCGGTGTTGGCTACACCTTC
CASSIGVGYTF
>-|TRBV7-8|TRBJ1-4|TRBD1
TGTGCCAGCACCCTCGACAGGGGATATGAAAAACTGTTTTTT
CASTLDRGYEKLFF
>-|TRBV2|TRBJ2-1|-
TGTGCCAGCAGTGACCTGACGGCGGAGAGGTTCTTC
CASSDLTAERFF
>-|TRBV7-8|TRBJ1-2|TRBD1
TGTGCCAGCAGCTTAGCGCGACAGGGAAGTAACTATGGCTACACCTTC
CASSLARQGSNYGYTF
>once|TRBV5-1|TRBJ1-1|TRBD1
TGCGCCAGCAGCTTGGATGGGACAGGGGTAACTGAAGCTTTCTTT
CASSLDGTGVTEAFF
>-|TRBV6-5|TRBJ2-2|-
TGTGCCAGCAGTTACGAGGGAAGGGTCGGCACCGGGGAGCTGTTTTTT
CASSYEGRVGTGELFF
>-|TRBV19|TRBJ2-5|-
TGTGCCAGTAGTACCACCGGGACAAACCAAGAGACCCAGTACTTC
CASSTTGTNQETQYF
>-|TRBV28|TRBJ1-2|-
TGTGCCAGCAGTTCCGCGGACCGACTAAACTATGGCTACACCTTC
CASSSADRLNYGYTF
>few|TRBV28|TRBJ2-1|-
TGTGCCAGCAGTCATCACTTAGGGAGTCGGTACAATGAGCAGTTCTTC
CASSHHLGSRYNEQFF
>-|TRBV7-2|TRBJ1-4|-
TGTGCCAGCAGCCCTGGCTCCTCTGAAAAACTGTTTTTT
CASSPGSSEKLFF
>-|TRBV4-2|TRBJ1-2|-
TGTGCCAGCAGCCATAATACAGCTAACTATGGCTACACCTTC
CASSHNTANYGYTF
>-|TRBV6-1|TRBJ1-5|TRBD1
TGTGCCAGCAGTGAAATGACAGGGGAGTATCAGCCCCAGCATTTT
CASSEMTGEYQPQHF
>once|TRBV5-1|TRBJ1-2|TRBD1
TGCGCCAGCAGCCCGGGGGACAGAAACCTCTATGGCTACACCTTC
CASSPGDRNLYGYTF
>-|TRBV2|TRBJ2-3|-
TGTGCCAGCAGTGAAGCCGTGACCAGAGGAGATACGCAGTATTTT
CASSEAVTRGDTQYF
>-|TRBV7-9|TRBJ1-4|-
TGTGCCAGCAGCCTCGGGGATAATGGTAATGAAAAACTGTTTTTT
CASSLGDNGNEKLFF
>-|TRBV7-2|TRBJ1-1|-
TGTGCCAGCAGCTTGATAAGGACAGAGAACACTGAAGCTTTCTTT
CASSLIRTENTEAFF
>-|TRBV5-5|TRBJ2-2|TRBD2
TGTGCCAGCAGCCCTCTTGCTAGCGGGAGGGCACAGGCCGGGGAGCTGTTTTTT
CASSPLASGRAQAGELFF
>few|TRBV19|TRBJ2-5|-
TGTGCCAGTAGTATCGTGTTGAGAGCACGCGGAGAGACCCAGTACTTC
CASSIVLRARGETQYF
>-|TRBV5-1|TRBJ2-3|TRBD2
TGCGCCAGCAGCCTCAAGACTAGCTCTGGCACAGATACGCAGTATTTT
CASSLKTSSGTDTQYF
>-|TRBV7-9|TRBJ1-1|-
TGTGCCAGCAGTCGGGCTTGGCAGGGCGACACTGAAGCTTTCTTT
CASSRAWQGDTEAFF
>-|TRBV7-8|TRBJ2-3|-
TGTGCCAGCAGCTCTGGTCCCGGGGGGCCCCCAGATACGCAGTATTTT
CASSSGPGGPPDTQYF
>-|TRBV7-3|TRBJ2-2|-
TGTGCCAGCAGCTTAGCGGTGGAAACCGGGGAGCTGTTTTTT
CASSLAVETGELFF
>-|TRBV7-6|TRBJ1-6|TRBD1
TGTGCCAGCAGCCCCTGGGCAGGGGGAACAATAAATTCACCCCTCCACTTT
CASSPWAGGTINSPLHF
>-|TRBV5-1|TRBJ2-1|TRBD2
TGCGCCAGCAGCTTAGGACCTAGCGGGGGGGACAATGAGCAGTTCTTC
CASSLGPSGGDNEQFF
>-|TRBV6-5|TRBJ1-4|-
TGTGCCAGCAGCGGAGGCGGGGACCACGAAAAACTGTTTTTT
CASSGGGDHEKLFF
>-|TRBV18|TRBJ1-1|-
TGTGCCAGCTCACCACCTACCTCTACCGCGAACACTGAAGCTTTCTTT
CASSPPTSTANTEAFF
>-|TRBV29-1|TRBJ1-5|-
TGCAGCGTTGGCGGGGTCAATCAGCCCCAGCATTTT
CSVGGVNQPQHF
>-|TRBV6-6|TRBJ2-7|-
TGTGCCACCATGAGGGCCCCGAGCGCAGCTTACGAGCAGTACTTC
CATMRAPSAAYEQYF
>-|TRBV7-9|TRBJ1-2|-
TGTGCCAGCAGCTTAGGACGGGGATTCGACTATGGCTACACCTTC
CASSLGRGFDYGYTF